The 21 T cell receptor beta chains given below trace back to one sample, sequenced in a study of somatic mutations in cytotoxic T cells in rheumatoid arthritis. Repertoires were generated with immunoSEQ multiplex PCR, while TCRdb's copy carries only in-frame clones and drops some. This table holds thousands of clones, 70% to 90% found once. Sequenced: CD8+ T cells sorted from blood. All receptors come from a woman between 45 and 60 years old with rheumatoid arthritis.

The J gene is TRBJ2-2, the V gene TRBV29-1, with D perhaps matching TRBD1 (5 bases). Per the germline V gene, CDR1 is SQVTM and CDR2 is ANQGSEA. V shed 6 bases and J shed 5 bases, with 22 bases lying between them. The CDR3 is 16 amino acids. The CDR3 loop is CSVDGSDSAGTGELFF. The CDR3 nucleotides are TGCAGCGTCGACGGCTCCGACTCCGCAGGGACCGGGGAGCTGTTTTTT.

V and J are TRBV29-1 and TRBJ2-3, with D tentatively TRBD2 (6 bases). Trimming took off 6 bases at V and 1 base at J, with 14 bases between the two ends. CDR3 length: 14 residues. CDR1 is SQVTM, CDR2 ANQGSEA, per germline. As DNA, the CDR3 is TGCAGCGTGAGGAATAGCGGACGCACAGATACGCAGTATTTT. The encoded protein is CSVRNSGRTDTQYF.

The V and J genes are TRBV6-1 and TRBJ1-2; 7 bases align to TRBD1. The V gene end was trimmed by 4 bases and the J gene end by 0 bases; junction bases not matched to a gene: 5. The CDR3 consists of 15 residues. Germline loops: CDR1 MNHNS, CDR2 SASEGT. CDR3 in DNA: TGTGCCAGCAGTGCAGGGACAGTTCCTAACTATGGCTACACCTTC. Its translation is CASSAGTVPNYGYTF.

V and J are TRBV7-9 and TRBJ1-5, with 8 bases identical to TRBD1. Germline assignment: CDR1 SEHNR and CDR2 FQNEAQ (reference sequence). V was clipped by 5 bases and J by 0 bases; unmatched bases: 3. This CDR3 has 15 amino acids. The CDR3 spells CASSLQGGSNQPQHF. The CDR3 DNA sequence: TGTGCCAGCAGCCTACAGGGGGGTAGCAATCAGCCCCAGCATTTT.

The V call is TRBV14, the J call TRBJ2-5; weak D call: TRBD1 (6 bases). Germline lookup yields CDR1 SGHDN and CDR2 FVKESK. V was cut by 1 base and J by 4 bases, with 10 bases left in between. The CDR3 runs to 14 residues. The CDR3 nucleotides read TGTGCCAGCAGCCAAGGGACAGAAAGAGAGACCCAGTACTTC. Encoded protein: CASSQGTERETQYF.

V is TRBV7-6 and J is TRBJ2-7; D might be TRBD1 (5 bases). The CDR3 has 17 residues. Trimming stripped 0 bases from V and 2 bases from J, with 17 bases between. In germline, CDR1 is SGHVS, CDR2 FNYEAQ. CDR3 in DNA: TGTGCCAGCAGCTTAGCCCCCTCGACAGTATCCGCCTACGAGCAGTACTTC. This sequence encodes CASSLAPSTVSAYEQYF.

The sample holds one count of this clone. The chain recombines TRBV10-3 with TRBJ2-1; TRBD1 matches 8 bases. CDR3 length equals 16 residues. Germline lookup yields CDR1 ENHRY and CDR2 SYGVKD. V shed 3 bases and J 8 bases; nucleotides not matched to a gene: 12. CDR3 sequence: CAISDSPGQDVDEQFF. As DNA, the CDR3 is TGTGCCATCAGTGACAGTCCGGGACAGGACGTGGATGAGCAGTTCTTC.

This chain joins TRBV19 and TRBJ1-5, with D uncertain. Germline-derived CDR1 and CDR2 are LNHDA and SQIVND (reference sequence). Trimming left V 1 base short and J 0 bases short, with 13 bases between. CDR3 size: 17 residues. The CDR3 spells CASSIGAAVVSNQPQHF. The CDR3 region has the DNA TGTGCCAGTAGTATAGGGGCAGCTGTCGTTAGCAATCAGCCCCAGCATTTT.

V usage is TRBV4-1 and J usage is TRBJ2-5; maybe TRBD1 (6 bases). The last part of the DNA fits TRBJ2-7 better; the J call may be wrong. Germline values: CDR1 MGHRA, CDR2 YSYEKL. CDR3 length equals 16 residues. In nucleotides, the CDR3 is TGCGCCAGCAGCCAAGATTGGCCAGGGGCCTCCTACGAGCAGTACTTC. This encodes CASSQDWPGASYEQYF.

This clone was seen more than once but under ten times. The CDR3 sequence: CASSMLRGSSNQPQHF. The CDR3, as DNA: TGTGCCAGTAGTATGCTCAGGGGGAGTAGCAATCAGCCCCAGCATTTT. The chain recombines TRBV19 with TRBJ1-5; 7 bases are a match to TRBD1. J gave up 0 bases and V 3 bases, and 5 bases lay outside the gene matches. The germline CDR1 and CDR2 sequences are LNHDA and SQIVND (reference sequence). The CDR3 runs 16 residues.

The V call is TRBV2, the J call TRBJ2-7; possibly TRBD2 for D (5 bases). Trimming cost V 3 bases and J 5 bases, with 11 bases left between them. The CDR3 has 13 residues. In germline, CDR1 is SNHLY, CDR2 FYNNEI. The CDR3 DNA sequence: TGTGCCAGCAGTGATCCTCCCGGGGACGAGCAGTACTTC. Translation: CASSDPPGDEQYF. Drawing the rest from reference TRBV2 and TRBJ2-7, the complete variable domain is EPEVTQTPSHQVTQMGQEVILRCVPISNHLYFYWYRQILGQKVEFLVSFYNNEISEKSEIFDDQFSVERPDGSNFTLKIRSTKLEDSAMYFCASSDPPGDEQYFGPGTRLTVT.

V usage is TRBV27 and J usage is TRBJ2-7; TRBD2 is a possible D gene (6 bases). Looked up from germline, CDR1 is MNHEY and CDR2 is SMNVEV (reference sequence). The CDR3 consists of 13 residues. V lost 10 bases to trimming and J lost 1 base, with 14 bases between them. The CDR3, as DNA: TGTGCCACGCGGCCAGGGAGGTCCTACGAGCAGTACTTC. It encodes CATRPGRSYEQYF.

The chain couples TRBV5-4 to TRBJ2-3; 8 bases are shared with TRBD1. CDR1 is SGHNT and CDR2 is YYREEE in the germline V gene (reference sequence). CDR3 length: 15 residues. With V trimmed by 3 bases and J by 1 base, 4 bases remained unmatched. The CDR3 protein is CASSWMTGGTDTQYF. CDR3 in DNA: TGTGCCAGCAGCTGGATGACAGGGGGCACAGATACGCAGTATTTT. Looking up the rest from reference TRBV5-4 and TRBJ2-3 gives the full variable domain: ETGVTQSPTHLIKTRGQQVTLRCSSQSGHNTVSWYQQALGQGPQFIFQYYREEENGRGNFPPRFSGLQFPNYSSELNVNALELDDSALYLCASSWMTGGTDTQYFGPGTRLTVL.

The CDR3 protein is CASSLRGTDTQYF. CDR3 bases: TGTGCCAGCAGCTTAAGGGGAACAGATACGCAGTATTTT. The rearrangement uses TRBV13 and TRBJ2-3, with a tentative D call TRBD1 (5 bases). This CDR3 comprises 13 residues. Trimming removed 2 bases from V and 3 bases from J, with 6 bases in between. Germline loops: CDR1 PRHDT, CDR2 FYEKMQ (reference sequence).

The genes are TRBV27 and TRBJ2-5, with TRBD1 matching over 9 bases. Germline assignment: CDR1 MNHEY and CDR2 SMNVEV (reference sequence). The CDR3 contains 13 residues. The junction had 0 bases not matched to a gene; V was cut back by 6 bases and J by 1 base. This CDR3 reads CASRGQGQETQYF. The CDR3, as DNA: TGTGCCAGCAGGGGACAGGGCCAAGAGACCCAGTACTTC.

The CDR3 nucleotides read TGTGCCAGCAGTGACTCTGCGGGGGGAAACAATGAGCAGTTCTTC. Its translation: CASSDSAGGNNEQFF. J is TRBJ2-1 and V is TRBV6-4; 8 bases are a match to TRBD2. The CDR3 covers 15 residues. Per the germline V gene, CDR1 is MRHNA and CDR2 is SNTAGT. V gave up 0 bases and J gave up 5 bases; unmatched junction bases: 3.

This chain links TRBV19 with TRBJ2-3, with 15 bases fitting TRBD2. Unmatched junction bases numbered 1, after V lost 1 base and J lost 5 bases. Germline-derived CDR1 and CDR2 are LNHDA and SQIVND (reference sequence). The CDR3 sequence is 16 residues long. The CDR3 is CASSIVGLAGGDTQYF. CDR3 DNA sequence: TGTGCCAGTAGTATAGTGGGACTAGCGGGGGGAGATACGCAGTATTTT.

The chain combines TRBV29-1 with TRBJ2-1, with D possibly TRBD2 on 5 matching bases. CDR3 length equals 12 residues. The germline V gene has CDR1 SQVTM and CDR2 ANQGSEA. Trimming cost V 0 bases and J 7 bases, with 7 bases left between them. CDR3 sequence: CSVEDRGNEQFF. The CDR3 DNA reads as TGCAGCGTTGAAGACCGAGGGAATGAGCAGTTCTTC.

This clone was picked up one time. V usage is TRBV4-1 and J usage is TRBJ1-1; possibly TRBD1 for D (6 bases). Germline V gives CDR1 MGHRA, CDR2 YSYEKL. The CDR3 has 19 amino acids. V lost 0 bases and J 0 bases, leaving 20 bases between the germline ends. For the CDR3, the DNA is TGCGCCAGCAGCCAAGAGGGGCAGGGTAGGGGGAGAGTGAACACTGAAGCTTTCTTT. The encoded protein is CASSQEGQGRGRVNTEAFF.

The chain has TRBV7-9 and TRBJ1-2; D is perhaps TRBD1 (5 bases). The CDR3 runs 13 residues. Trimming removed 7 bases at V and 8 bases at J, with 17 bases between. From germline, CDR1 is SEHNR and CDR2 FQNEAQ (reference sequence). CDR3 sequence reads: CASTNGRGKGYTF. For the CDR3, the DNA is TGTGCCAGCACCAACGGGAGGGGCAAAGGCTACACCTTC.

This clone occurred once. The gene calls are TRBV9 and TRBJ1-5; the D is unclear. V shed 3 bases and J shed 5 bases, with 9 bases lying between them. CDR3 length equals 13 residues. Germline-derived CDR1 and CDR2 are SGDLS and YYNGEE. The CDR3 bases are TGTGCCAGCAGCGGCGACTTGGATCAGCCCCAGCATTTT. It is translated as CASSGDLDQPQHF.